These 7 T cell receptor beta chains were all obtained from the same sample, sequenced in a study of beta chain features in type 1 diabetes. What was sequenced were expressed TCRB transcripts, since all of the isolated RNA had been reverse transcribed. Produced via immunoSEQ multiplex PCR; TCRdb's table is partial and in-frame only. The repertoire includes under 500,000 clones, around 28% of them detected once, and 0.05% to 0.07% sits in the top ten. Material: naive CD4+ T cells from blood. The source of these receptors is a man between 18 and 35 years old in good health.

This chain uses TRBV29-1 with TRBJ2-5; 10 bases map to TRBD1. Germline-derived CDR1 and CDR2 are SQVTM and ANQGSEA. Trimming at V came to 4 bases and at J to 1 base, leaving 3 bases not matched to a gene. The CDR3 is 14 residues long. The CDR3 protein is CSVVGDRGQETQYF. The CDR3 nucleotides read TGCAGCGTTGTAGGGGACAGGGGCCAAGAGACCCAGTACTTC. The variable domain in full, with the rest retrieved from reference TRBV29-1 and TRBJ2-5, is SAVISQKPSRDICQRGTSLTIQCQVDSQVTMMFWYRQQPGQSLTLIATANQGSEATYESGFVIDKFPISRPNLTFSTLTVSNMSPEDSSIYLCSVVGDRGQETQYFGPGTRLLVL.

The genes are TRBV25-1 and TRBJ2-3, with D tentatively TRBD1 (6 bases). Trimming removed 4 bases at V and 2 bases at J, with 13 bases between. The CDR3 runs 15 residues. The germline V gene encodes CDR1 MGHDK and CDR2 SYGVNS. CDR3 DNA sequence: TGTGCCAGCAGTGGACGGACAGACCACACAGATACGCAGTATTTT. Translation gives CASSGRTDHTDTQYF.

The chain employs TRBV30 and TRBJ2-7; a weak D match, TRBD1 (6 bases). From germline, CDR1 is GTSNPN and CDR2 SVGIG (reference sequence). There are 14 residues in the CDR3. With 0 bases removed from V and 4 bases from J, the gap between germline ends came to 13 bases. CDR3: CAWSVGTLIYEQYF. CDR3 sequence (DNA): TGTGCCTGGAGTGTCGGGACACTGATTTACGAGCAGTACTTC.

The gene calls are TRBV7-9 and TRBJ2-7; TRBD1 matches at 7 bases. V lost 5 bases and J lost 0; bases outside the gene matches: 7. Germline assignment: CDR1 SEHNR and CDR2 FQNEAQ (reference sequence). CDR3 size: 15 residues. The CDR3 DNA follows: TGTGCCAGCAGCCCTCTCAGGGGGATCTCCTACGAGCAGTACTTC. Translating gives CASSPLRGISYEQYF. Filled out from reference TRBV7-9 and TRBJ2-7, the complete variable domain reads DTGVSQNPRHKITKRGQNVTFRCDPISEHNRLYWYRQTLGQGPEFLTYFQNEAQLEKSRLLSDRFSAERPKGSFSTLEIQRTEQGDSAMYLCASSPLRGISYEQYFGPGTRLTVT.

This clone has only a few counts. The chain carries TRBV30 and TRBJ2-5, with D uncertain. The V end lost 5 bases, the J end lost 4 bases, and 14 bases lay between the germline ends. Germline CDR1 reads GTSNPN; CDR2 reads SVGIG (reference sequence). The CDR3 sequence is 13 residues long. The CDR3 DNA reads as TGTGCCTGGGAAATCCAGGCCTCAGAGACCCAGTACTTC. It translates to CAWEIQASETQYF. The full variable domain, with the rest looked up from reference TRBV30 and TRBJ2-5, is SQTIHQWPATLVQPVGSPLSLECTVEGTSNPNLYWYRQAAGRGLQLLFYSVGIGQISSEVPQNLSASRPQDRQFILSSKKLLLSDSGFYLCAWEIQASETQYFGPGTRLLVL.

The V call is TRBV25-1, the J call TRBJ2-2; D unclear. This CDR3 region has 13 residues. The V end lost 1 base, the J end lost 6 bases, and 6 bases lay between the germline ends. CDR1 is MGHDK and CDR2 is SYGVNS in the germline V gene. In DNA form, the CDR3 reads TGTGCCAGCAGTGAATTTTTCCCCGGGGAGCTGTTTTTT. Translating gives CASSEFFPGELFF.

The genes are TRBV4-1 and TRBJ2-1; 8 nucleotides agree with TRBD1. CDR3 size: 15 residues. V shed 1 base and J 5 bases; nucleotides not matched to a gene: 4. Germline lookup yields CDR1 MGHRA and CDR2 YSYEKL. CDR3 nucleotides: TGCGCCAGCAGCCAAGGGCAGGGGGCGAACAATGAGCAGTTCTTC. Translating it yields CASSQGQGANNEQFF.